This T cell receptor beta chain comes out of a study of early T cells in non-severe SARS-CoV-2 infection. Study-level information: Bulk RNA isolated from unsorted whole blood underwent sequencing; chains were not paired. Findings and limits, study-wide: Private and CD4 specificities were missed by VDJdb matching, which favored anti-spike CD8 responses.

TCRdb processed the 5' RACE reads anew with MiXCR; each CDR3 protein has one entry. The data hold approximately 45,000 distinct CDR3 sequences, with roughly 7.1% observed a single time. Concerning this clonotype: Its target is not known.

The sample was whole blood. The receptor comes from an adult who was a healthcare worker with PCR-confirmed SARS-CoV-2 infection or an uninfected control (not recorded which).

Here the CDR3 reads CASSLQGLAEQGEQYF. Here the CDR3 DNA reads TGTGCTAGCTCCCTCCAGGGACTAGCGGAACAGGGCGAGCAGTACTTC. The gene calls are TRBV12-5 and TRBJ2-7; 11 nucleotides line up with TRBD2. J gave up 6 bases and V 9 bases, and 16 bases lay outside the gene matches. The CDR3 sequence is 16 residues long. CDR1 is LGHNT, CDR2 FRNRAP, per germline.